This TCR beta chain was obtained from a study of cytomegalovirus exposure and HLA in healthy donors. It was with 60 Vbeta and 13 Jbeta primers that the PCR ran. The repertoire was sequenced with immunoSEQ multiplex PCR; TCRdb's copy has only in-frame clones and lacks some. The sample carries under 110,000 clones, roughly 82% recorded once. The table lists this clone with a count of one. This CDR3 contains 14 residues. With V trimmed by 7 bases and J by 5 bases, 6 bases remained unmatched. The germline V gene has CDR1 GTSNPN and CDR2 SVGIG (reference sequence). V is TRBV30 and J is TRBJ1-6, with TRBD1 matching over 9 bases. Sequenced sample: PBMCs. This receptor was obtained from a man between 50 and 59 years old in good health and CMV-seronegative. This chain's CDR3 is CASNRGHDNSPLHF. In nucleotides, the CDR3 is TGTGCCTCTAACAGGGGGCACGATAATTCACCCCTCCACTTT.